Listed below are T cell receptor beta chains from one sample, sequenced in a study of shared clonotypes between healthy human individuals. TCRdb's copy holds only in-frame clones and misses some; the assay was immunoSEQ multiplex PCR. The data show around 510,000 clones, with roughly 79% seen just once and about 12% held by the top ten. Material for sequencing was PBMCs. These receptor sequences come from a woman between 40 and 50 years old in good health. Some clones in this sample may be carry-over from other donors' samples. Each CDR3 is given with its conserved first and last residue. The D gene is left open where the match is weak. Size is omitted from some rows. Given values are once, few, many or a class for expanded clones.

size	V	length	J	D	DNA	CDR3
NA	TRBV6-6	16	TRBJ2-1	TRBD2	TGTGCCAGCAGCCCAAGAACTAGCGGGAGCGGCAATGAGCAGTTCTTC	CASSPRTSGSGNEQFF
many	TRBV2	14	TRBJ2-1	TRBD2	TGTGCCAGCACCACCGGGACTAGCGGGAATGAGCAGTTCTTC	CASTTGTSGNEQFF
many	TRBV10-3	13	TRBJ1-2	TRBD1	TGTGCCATCAGTGTACAGGGGGATCATGGCTACACCTTC	CAISVQGDHGYTF
NA	TRBV7-9	16	TRBJ2-1	TRBD2	TGTGCCAGCAGCTTACAGACTAGCGGGTCCTACAATGAGCAGTTCTTC	CASSLQTSGSYNEQFF
NA	TRBV14	22	TRBJ2-5	NA	TGTGCCAGCAGCCAAGATCTTAGGCTTGAGGGCCTCCTGACGGGTAAACAAGAGACCCAGTACTTC	CASSQDLRLEGLLTGKQETQYF
NA	TRBV6-6	13	TRBJ1-2	NA	TGTGCCAGCAGCACCGACACGAGCTATGGCTACACCTTC	CASSTDTSYGYTF
few	TRBV4-2	17	TRBJ2-7	TRBD2	TGTGCCAGCAGCCAATCGGTATCGCGGGAGATTCTCTACGAGCAGTACTTC	CASSQSVSREILYEQYF
NA	TRBV2	16	TRBJ2-7	NA	TGTGCCAGCAGTGAAAATCAAGCGGGCAATCCCTACGAGCAGTACTTC	CASSENQAGNPYEQYF
few	TRBV28	14	TRBJ2-3	NA	TGTGCCAGCAGTTTATCTCCCTTGCGCGATACGCAGTATTTT	CASSLSPLRDTQYF
NA	TRBV6-6	16	TRBJ1-6	NA	TGTGCCAGCAGTTACTCGGTTATAACTCAAAATTCACCCCTCCACTTT	CASSYSVITQNSPLHF
few	TRBV5-1	15	TRBJ2-5	TRBD2	TGCGCCAGCAGGAAAGGGGCTAGCGGGCTTGAGACCCAGTACTTC	CASRKGASGLETQYF
NA	TRBV10-3	12	TRBJ2-7	NA	TGTGCCATCAGTGGGACTATTAATGAGCAGTACTTC	CAISGTINEQYF
NA	TRBV18	15	TRBJ2-1	TRBD1	TGTGCCAGCTCAGTCGGGACAGGCCCCTACAATGAGCAGTTCTTC	CASSVGTGPYNEQFF
NA	TRBV6-4	13	TRBJ2-7	NA	TGTGCCAGCAGTCTCCCAGGTAAGGGCGAGCAGTACTTC	CASSLPGKGEQYF
NA	TRBV7-9	12	TRBJ1-2	NA	TGTGCCAGCAGCTTAGTTGGGACGTCCTACACCTTC	CASSLVGTSYTF